A selection of T cell receptor beta chains follows, all from one sample in a study of beta chain features in type 1 diabetes. Assay used: immunoSEQ multiplex PCR; TCRdb lists only in-frame clones, some missing. In the table there are some 410,000 clones, approximately 10% of which are singletons. The sample comprised naive CD4+ T cells from blood. These receptors came from a woman in her late teens or twenties in good health. The CDR3 runs from the conserved cysteine through the conserved F or W. The D gene is left open where the match is weak. Not all rows give a size; the values are once, few, many and, for expanded clones, a class.

TRBV7-3	TRBD2	TRBJ2-3	few	TGTGCCAGCAGTTACACTAGCGGGGGCCCAGATACGCAGTATTTT	CASSYTSGGPDTQYF
TRBV27	.	TRBJ2-5	.	TGTGCCAGCAGCGGAGCTAGCACATGGGGAGAGACCCAGTACTTC	CASSGASTWGETQYF
TRBV6-1	.	TRBJ2-4	.	TGTGCCAGCAGTGAGCGGACTATTAAAAACATTCAGTACTTC	CASSERTIKNIQYF
TRBV28	.	TRBJ2-4	few	TGTGCCAGCAGTTTATTCGGCGCCAGCTCCAAAAACATTCAGTACTTC	CASSLFGASSKNIQYF
TRBV5-1	.	TRBJ2-3	.	TGCGCCAGCACCCTGGGGGCAGTCGGTTCGGATACGCAGTATTTT	CASTLGAVGSDTQYF
TRBV7-9	.	TRBJ2-4	many	TGTGCCACCGGATTACGCCTTCCAAAGTACTTC	CATGLRLPKYF
TRBV2	TRBD1	TRBJ2-7	.	TGTGCCAGCAAGATTGGGACAGCTTCCTACGAGCAGTACTTC	CASKIGTASYEQYF
TRBV5-1	.	TRBJ2-5	.	TGCGCCAGCAGCTTGGACCCTCTCGATTTAGACGGAGAGACCCAGTACTTC	CASSLDPLDLDGETQYF
TRBV18	TRBD1	TRBJ2-1	.	TGTGCCAGCTCACCATCCTCCACAGGGGCGGTTGCCGAGCAGTTCTTC	CASSPSSTGAVAEQFF
TRBV7-9	TRBD2	TRBJ2-3	once	TGTGCCAGCAGCCTTCCGGGACTAGCGGTAGATACGCAGTATTTT	CASSLPGLAVDTQYF